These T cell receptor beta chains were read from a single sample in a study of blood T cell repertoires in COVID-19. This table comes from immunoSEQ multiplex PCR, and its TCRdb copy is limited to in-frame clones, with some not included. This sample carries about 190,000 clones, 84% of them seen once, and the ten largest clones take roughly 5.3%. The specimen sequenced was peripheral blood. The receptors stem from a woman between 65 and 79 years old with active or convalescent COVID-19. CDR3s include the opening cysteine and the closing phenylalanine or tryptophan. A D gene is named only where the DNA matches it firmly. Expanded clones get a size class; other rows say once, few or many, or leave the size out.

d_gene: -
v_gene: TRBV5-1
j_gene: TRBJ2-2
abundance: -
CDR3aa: CASSLAGWTGELFF
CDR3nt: TGCGCCAGCAGCTTGGCCGGGTGGACCGGGGAGCTGTTTTTT

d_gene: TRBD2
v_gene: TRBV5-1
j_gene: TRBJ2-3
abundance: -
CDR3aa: CASSPGLAGEGDTQYF
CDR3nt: TGCGCCAGCAGCCCGGGACTAGCGGGAGAAGGAGATACGCAGTATTTT

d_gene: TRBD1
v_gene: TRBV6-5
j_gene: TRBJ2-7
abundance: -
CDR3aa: CASSYYVTGDEQYF
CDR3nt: TGTGCCAGCAGTTACTATGTGACAGGGGACGAGCAGTACTTC

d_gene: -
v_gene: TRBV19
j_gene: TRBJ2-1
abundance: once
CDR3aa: CASKDRGAYLDEQFF
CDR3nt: TGTGCCAGTAAGGATCGGGGGGCCTATTTGGATGAGCAGTTCTTC

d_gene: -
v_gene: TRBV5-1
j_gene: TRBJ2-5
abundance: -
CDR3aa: CASSTGSEETQYF
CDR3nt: TGCGCCAGCAGCACCGGGTCCGAGGAGACCCAGTACTTC

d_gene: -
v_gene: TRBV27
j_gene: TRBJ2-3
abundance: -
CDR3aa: CASGVTGGAQYF
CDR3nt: TGTGCCAGCGGGGTGACAGGCGGTGCGCAGTATTTT

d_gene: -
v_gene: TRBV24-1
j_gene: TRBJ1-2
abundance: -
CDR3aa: CATSDPPWTELYGYTF
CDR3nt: TGTGCCACCAGTGATCCCCCCTGGACTGAACTCTATGGCTACACCTTC

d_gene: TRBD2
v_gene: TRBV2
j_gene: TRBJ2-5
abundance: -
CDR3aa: CASSDEREVSETQYF
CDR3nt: TGTGCCAGCAGTGACGAGCGGGAGGTTTCAGAGACCCAGTACTTC

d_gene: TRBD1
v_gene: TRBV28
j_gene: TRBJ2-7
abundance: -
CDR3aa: CASSTGGAPYEQYF
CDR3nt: TGTGCCAGCAGTACAGGGGGCGCCCCCTACGAGCAGTACTTC

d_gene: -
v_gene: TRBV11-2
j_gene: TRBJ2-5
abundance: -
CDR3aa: CASSPGVWETQYF
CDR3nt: TGTGCCAGCAGCCCGGGGGTTTGGGAGACCCAGTACTTC

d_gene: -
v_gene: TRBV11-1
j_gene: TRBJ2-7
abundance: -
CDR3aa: CASSPRTGAYEQYF
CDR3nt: TGTGCCAGCAGCCCTAGGACGGGGGCCTACGAGCAGTACTTC

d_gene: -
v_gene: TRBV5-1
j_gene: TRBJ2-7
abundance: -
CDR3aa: CASTRESGKVSYEQYF
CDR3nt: TGCGCCAGCACCCGTGAAAGCGGAAAAGTTTCCTACGAGCAGTACTTC

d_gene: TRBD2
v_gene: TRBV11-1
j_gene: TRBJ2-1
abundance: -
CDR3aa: CASSPEREYEQFF
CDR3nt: TGTGCCAGCAGCCCCGAGCGGGAGTATGAGCAGTTCTTC

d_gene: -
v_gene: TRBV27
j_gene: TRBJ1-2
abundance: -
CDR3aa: CASSARGAGGYGYTF
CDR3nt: TGTGCCAGCAGTGCCCGGGGGGCCGGGGGCTATGGCTACACCTTC

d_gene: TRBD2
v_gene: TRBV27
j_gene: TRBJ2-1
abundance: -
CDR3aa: CASSRRLAVMSYNEQFF
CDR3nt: TGTGCCAGCAGTCGGCGACTAGCGGTAATGTCCTACAATGAGCAGTTCTTC

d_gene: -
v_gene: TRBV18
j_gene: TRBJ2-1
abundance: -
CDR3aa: CASCLGGADEQFF
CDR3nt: TGTGCCAGCTGCCTAGGGGGGGCCGATGAGCAGTTCTTC

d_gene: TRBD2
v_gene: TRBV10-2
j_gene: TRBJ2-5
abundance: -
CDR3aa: CASSVGPGGGQETQYF
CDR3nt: TGCGCCAGCAGTGTTGGTCCCGGGGGGGGTCAAGAGACCCAGTACTTC

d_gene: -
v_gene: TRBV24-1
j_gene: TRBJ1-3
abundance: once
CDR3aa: CATPGTGTGNTIYF
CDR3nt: TGTGCCACTCCAGGAACAGGAACTGGAAACACCATATATTTT

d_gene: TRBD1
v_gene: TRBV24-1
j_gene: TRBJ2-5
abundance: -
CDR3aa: CATSEGGKETQYF
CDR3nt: TGTGCCACCAGTGAAGGGGGCAAAGAGACCCAGTACTTC

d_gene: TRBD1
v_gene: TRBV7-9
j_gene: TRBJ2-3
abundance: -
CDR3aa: CASSSGDRATDTQYF
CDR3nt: TGTGCCAGCAGCTCCGGGGACAGGGCGACAGATACGCAGTATTTT

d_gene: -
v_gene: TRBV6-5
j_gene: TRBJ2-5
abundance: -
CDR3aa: CAGSTRGETQYF
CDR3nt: TGTGCCGGGTCGACTAGGGGAGAGACCCAGTACTTC

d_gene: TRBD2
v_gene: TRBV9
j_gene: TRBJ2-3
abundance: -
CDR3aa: CASSGGLAGTDTQYF
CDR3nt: TGTGCCAGCAGCGGGGGACTAGCGGGCACAGATACGCAGTATTTT

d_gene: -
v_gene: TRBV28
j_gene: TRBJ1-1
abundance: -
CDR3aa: CASSSPGSLATEAFF
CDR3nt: TGTGCCAGCAGTTCCCCCGGGTCCCTAGCAACTGAAGCTTTCTTT

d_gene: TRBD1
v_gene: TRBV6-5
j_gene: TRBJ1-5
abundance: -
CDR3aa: CASSTGGWSNQPQHF
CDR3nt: TGTGCCAGCAGCACAGGGGGCTGGAGCAATCAGCCCCAGCATTTT

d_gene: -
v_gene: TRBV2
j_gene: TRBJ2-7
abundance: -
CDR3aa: CASSPPGSTPTLAF
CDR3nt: TGTGCCAGCAGCCCCCCCGGGAGTACCCCTACTCTCGCCTTC

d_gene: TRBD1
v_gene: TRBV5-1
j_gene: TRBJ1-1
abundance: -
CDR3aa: CASSFQGDTEAFF
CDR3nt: TGCGCCAGCAGCTTCCAGGGGGATACTGAAGCTTTCTTT

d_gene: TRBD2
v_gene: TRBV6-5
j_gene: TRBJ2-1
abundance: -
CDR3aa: CASSSSTSGNNEQFF
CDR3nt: TGTGCCAGCAGCTCATCGACTAGCGGGAACAATGAGCAGTTCTTC

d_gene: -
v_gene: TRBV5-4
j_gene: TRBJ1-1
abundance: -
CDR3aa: CASSLGPQENTEAFF
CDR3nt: TGTGCCAGCAGCTTGGGACCACAGGAGAACACTGAAGCTTTCTTT

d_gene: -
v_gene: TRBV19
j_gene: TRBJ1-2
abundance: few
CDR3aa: CASSNRGPTASGYGYTF
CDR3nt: TGTGCCAGTAGTAACAGAGGGCCGACTGCCTCCGGTTATGGCTACACCTTC

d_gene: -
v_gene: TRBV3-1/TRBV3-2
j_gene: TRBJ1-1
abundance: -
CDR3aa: CASARRERLGTEAFF
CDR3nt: TGTGCCAGCGCCCGACGGGAACGTCTGGGCACTGAAGCTTTCTTT

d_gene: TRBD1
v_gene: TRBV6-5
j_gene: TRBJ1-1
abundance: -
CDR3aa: CASSYTGTENTEAFF
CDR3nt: TGTGCCAGCAGTTACACCGGGACAGAGAACACTGAAGCTTTCTTT

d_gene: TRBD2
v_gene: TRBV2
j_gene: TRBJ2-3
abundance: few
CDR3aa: CASGTSGIPGTDTQYF
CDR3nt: TGTGCCTCAGGGACTAGCGGGATCCCGGGCACAGATACGCAGTATTTT

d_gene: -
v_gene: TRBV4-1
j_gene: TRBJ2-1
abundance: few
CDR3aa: CASSRREHLEQFF
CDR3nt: TGCGCCAGCAGCCGACGGGAACACCTCGAGCAGTTCTTC

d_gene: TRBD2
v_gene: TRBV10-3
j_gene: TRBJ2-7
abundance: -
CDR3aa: CAISRLAGSEQYF
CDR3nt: TGTGCCATCAGTAGACTAGCGGGATCCGAGCAGTACTTC

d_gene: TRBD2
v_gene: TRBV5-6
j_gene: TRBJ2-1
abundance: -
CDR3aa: CASSSGLVSEQFF
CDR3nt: TGTGCCAGCAGCTCTGGACTAGTTTCCGAGCAGTTCTTC

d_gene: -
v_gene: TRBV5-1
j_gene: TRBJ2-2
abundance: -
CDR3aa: CASTRDLAGELFF
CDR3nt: TGCGCCAGCACGAGGGATCTAGCCGGGGAGCTGTTTTTT

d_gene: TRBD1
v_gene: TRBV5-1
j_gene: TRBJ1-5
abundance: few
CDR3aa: CASSLGLAGGGQPQHF
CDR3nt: TGCGCCAGCAGCTTGGGTCTGGCAGGGGGCGGTCAGCCCCAGCATTTT

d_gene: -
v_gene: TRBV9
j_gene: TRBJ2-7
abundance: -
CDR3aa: CASSPATVSNEQYF
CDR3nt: TGTGCCAGCAGCCCAGCGACAGTAAGCAACGAGCAGTACTTC

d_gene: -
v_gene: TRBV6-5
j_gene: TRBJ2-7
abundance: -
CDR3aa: CASSYSLPGERYEQYF
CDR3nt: TGTGCCAGCAGTTACTCTCTGCCAGGGGAACGCTACGAGCAGTACTTC

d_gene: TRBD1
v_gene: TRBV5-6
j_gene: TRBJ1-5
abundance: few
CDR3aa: CASSRGQGFSNQPQHF
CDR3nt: TGTGCCAGCAGCCGGGGACAGGGGTTTAGCAATCAGCCCCAGCATTTT

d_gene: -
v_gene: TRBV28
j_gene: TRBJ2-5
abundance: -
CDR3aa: CASIPWTKRQETQYF
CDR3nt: TGTGCCAGCATCCCATGGACTAAGCGCCAAGAGACCCAGTACTTC

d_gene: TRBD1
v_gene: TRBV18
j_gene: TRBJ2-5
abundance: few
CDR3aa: CASSPGQGETQYF
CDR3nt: TGTGCCAGCTCACCAGGACAGGGTGAGACCCAGTACTTC

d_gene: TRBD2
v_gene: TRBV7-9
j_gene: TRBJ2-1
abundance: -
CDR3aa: CASSLMAGAYNEQFF
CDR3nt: TGTGCCAGCAGCTTAATGGCGGGAGCCTACAATGAGCAGTTCTTC

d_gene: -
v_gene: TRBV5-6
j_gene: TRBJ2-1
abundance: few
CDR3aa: CASSPGSYNEQFF
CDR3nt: TGTGCCAGCAGCCCGGGCTCCTACAATGAGCAGTTCTTC

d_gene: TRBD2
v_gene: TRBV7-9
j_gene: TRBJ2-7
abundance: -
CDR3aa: CASSRGLAQGEQYF
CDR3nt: TGTGCCAGCAGCCGAGGACTAGCCCAGGGGGAGCAGTACTTC

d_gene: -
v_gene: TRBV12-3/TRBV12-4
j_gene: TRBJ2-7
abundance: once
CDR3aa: CASSPGYEQYF
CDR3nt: TGTGCCAGCAGCCCCGGCTACGAGCAGTACTTC

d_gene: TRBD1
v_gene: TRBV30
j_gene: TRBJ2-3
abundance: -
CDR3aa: CAWRTGTGGDTQYF
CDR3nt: TGTGCCTGGAGAACTGGGACAGGAGGAGATACGCAGTATTTT

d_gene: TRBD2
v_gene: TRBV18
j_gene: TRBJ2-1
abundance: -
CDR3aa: CASSPPGLAGEGRGQFF
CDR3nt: TGTGCCAGCTCACCACCGGGACTAGCGGGAGAAGGTCGGGGGCAGTTCTTC

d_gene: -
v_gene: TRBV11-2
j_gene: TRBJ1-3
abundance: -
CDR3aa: CASSSRRGVSGNTIYF
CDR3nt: TGTGCCAGCAGCTCTAGGAGGGGAGTCTCTGGAAACACCATATATTTT

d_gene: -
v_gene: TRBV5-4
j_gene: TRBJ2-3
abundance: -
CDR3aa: CASSLGLDRTDTQYF
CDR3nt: TGTGCCAGCAGCTTGGGGCTAGACCGCACAGATACGCAGTATTTT

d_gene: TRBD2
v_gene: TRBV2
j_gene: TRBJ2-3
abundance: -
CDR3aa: CASSERLAGGRVDTQYF
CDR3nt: TGTGCCAGCAGTGAACGACTAGCGGGAGGCCGGGTGGATACGCAGTATTTT

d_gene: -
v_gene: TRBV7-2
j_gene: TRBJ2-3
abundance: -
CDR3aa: CASSLTEEATQYF
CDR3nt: TGTGCCAGCAGCTTAACCGAGGAGGCTACGCAGTATTTT

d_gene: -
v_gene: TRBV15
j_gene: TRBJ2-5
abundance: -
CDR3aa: CATSRRNSQETQYF
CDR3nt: TGTGCCACCAGCAGACGGAACAGCCAAGAGACCCAGTACTTC